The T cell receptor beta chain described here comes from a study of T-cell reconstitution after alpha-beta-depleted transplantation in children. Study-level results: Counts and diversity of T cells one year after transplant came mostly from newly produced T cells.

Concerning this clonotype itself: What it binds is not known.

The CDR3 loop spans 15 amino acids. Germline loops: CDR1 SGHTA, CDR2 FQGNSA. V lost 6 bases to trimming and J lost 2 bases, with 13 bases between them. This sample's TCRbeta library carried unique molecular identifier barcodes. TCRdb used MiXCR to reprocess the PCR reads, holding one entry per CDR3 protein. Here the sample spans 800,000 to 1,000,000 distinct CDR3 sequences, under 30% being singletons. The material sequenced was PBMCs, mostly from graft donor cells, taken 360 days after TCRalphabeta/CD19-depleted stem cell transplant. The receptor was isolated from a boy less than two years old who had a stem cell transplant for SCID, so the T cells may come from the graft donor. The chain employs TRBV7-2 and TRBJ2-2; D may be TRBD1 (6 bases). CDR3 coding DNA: TGTGCCAGCAGGTCACAGGGCTTAAACACCGGGGAGCTGTTTTTT. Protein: CASRSQGLNTGELFF.